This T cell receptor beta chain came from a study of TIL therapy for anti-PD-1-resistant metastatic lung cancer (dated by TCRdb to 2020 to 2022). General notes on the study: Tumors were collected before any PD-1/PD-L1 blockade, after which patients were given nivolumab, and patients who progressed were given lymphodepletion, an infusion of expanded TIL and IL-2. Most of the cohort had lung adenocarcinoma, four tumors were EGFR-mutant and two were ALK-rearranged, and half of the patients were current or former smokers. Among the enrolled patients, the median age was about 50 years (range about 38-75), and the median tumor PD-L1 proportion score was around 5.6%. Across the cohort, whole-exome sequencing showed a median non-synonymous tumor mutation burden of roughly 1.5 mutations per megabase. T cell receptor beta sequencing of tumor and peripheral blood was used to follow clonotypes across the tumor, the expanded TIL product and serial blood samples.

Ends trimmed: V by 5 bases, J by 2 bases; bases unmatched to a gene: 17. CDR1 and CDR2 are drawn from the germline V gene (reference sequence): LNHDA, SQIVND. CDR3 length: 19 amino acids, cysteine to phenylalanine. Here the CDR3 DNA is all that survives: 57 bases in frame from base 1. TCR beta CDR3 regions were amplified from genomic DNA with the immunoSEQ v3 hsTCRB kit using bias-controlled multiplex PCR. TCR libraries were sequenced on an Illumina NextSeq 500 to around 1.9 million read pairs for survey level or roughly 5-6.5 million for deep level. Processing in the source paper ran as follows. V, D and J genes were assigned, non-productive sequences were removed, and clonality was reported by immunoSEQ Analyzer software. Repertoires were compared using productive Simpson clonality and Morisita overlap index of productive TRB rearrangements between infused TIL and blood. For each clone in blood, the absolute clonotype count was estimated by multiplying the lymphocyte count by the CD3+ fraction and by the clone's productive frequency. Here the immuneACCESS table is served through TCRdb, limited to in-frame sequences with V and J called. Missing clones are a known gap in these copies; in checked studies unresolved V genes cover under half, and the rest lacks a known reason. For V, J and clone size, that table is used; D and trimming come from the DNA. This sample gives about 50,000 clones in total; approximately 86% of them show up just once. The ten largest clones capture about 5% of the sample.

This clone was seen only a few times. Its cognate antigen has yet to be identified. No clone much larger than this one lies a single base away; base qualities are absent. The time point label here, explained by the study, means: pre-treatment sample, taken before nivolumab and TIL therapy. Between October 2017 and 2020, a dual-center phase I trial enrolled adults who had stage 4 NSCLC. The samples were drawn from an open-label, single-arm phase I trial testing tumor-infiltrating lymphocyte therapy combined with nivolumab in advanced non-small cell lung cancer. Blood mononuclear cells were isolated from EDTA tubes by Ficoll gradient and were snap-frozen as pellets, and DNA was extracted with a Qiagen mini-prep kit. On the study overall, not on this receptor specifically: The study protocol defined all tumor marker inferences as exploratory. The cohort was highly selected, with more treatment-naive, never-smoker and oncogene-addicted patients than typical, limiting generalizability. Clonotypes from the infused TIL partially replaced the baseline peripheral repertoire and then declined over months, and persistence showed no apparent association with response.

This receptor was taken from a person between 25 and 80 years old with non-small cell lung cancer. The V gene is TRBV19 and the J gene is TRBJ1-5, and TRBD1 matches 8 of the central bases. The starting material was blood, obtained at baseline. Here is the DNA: TGTGCCAGTAGTTTCTTCCCCATCAGACAGGGGCCGCGCAATCAGCCCCAGCATTTT. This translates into CASSFFPIRQGPRNQPQHF.